This paragraph covers one T cell receptor beta chain sequence. This CDR3 spans 17 amino acids. Trimming left V 3 bases short and J 6 bases short, with 22 bases between. CDR1 and CDR2 from the germline V gene are SNHLY and FYNNEI. This sample was included in a study of T cells in localized non-small cell lung cancer. Measured with immunoSEQ multiplex PCR; TCRdb has only the in-frame clones, and not every one. The sample holds about 28,000 clones, roughly 89% seen once. The material was peripheral blood, obtained before any cancer treatment. The source of this sequence is a male donor at least 60 years old with stage I lung adenocarcinoma. The rearrangement uses TRBV2 and TRBJ2-3; D possibly matches TRBD1 or TRBD2 (5 bases each). CDR3 loop: CASSDPSGPLGSDTQYF. DNA of the CDR3: TGTGCCAGCAGTGACCCCTCGGGGCCCCTAGGCTCCGATACGCAGTATTTT.